This is a list of T cell receptor beta chains from one sample in a study of blood T cell repertoires in COVID-19. Here immunoSEQ multiplex PCR was the method, and the copy in TCRdb shows in-frame clones only, minus some. This table has around 50,000 clones, roughly 83% appearing once. The sequenced sample consisted of peripheral blood. Receptors originate from a man between 70 and 80 years old with acute or convalescent COVID-19. Both conserved end residues are part of each CDR3. Each record gives: V gene, J gene, clone size, D gene, CDR3 DNA, CDR3 protein. A D gene is named only where the DNA matches it firmly. Not every row has a clone size; where given, it reads once, few, many or a size class.

V: TRBV19
J: TRBJ1-3
size: NA
D: NA
DNA: TGTGCCAGTAGTTGGGCAACCTCTGGAAACACCATATATTTT
CDR3: CASSWATSGNTIYF

V: TRBV5-1
J: TRBJ2-1
size: NA
D: NA
DNA: TGCGCCAGCAGCCCAGGGGCTCCCAAGGGCAATGAGCAGTTCTTC
CDR3: CASSPGAPKGNEQFF

V: TRBV9
J: TRBJ2-1
size: NA
D: NA
DNA: TGTGCCAGCAGCGTAGCGGCTAGCGTGGAGGAGCAGTTCTTC
CDR3: CASSVAASVEEQFF

V: TRBV6-2/TRBV6-3
J: TRBJ1-4
size: NA
D: TRBD1
DNA: TGTGCCAGCAGCAGGACAGGGGTAAATGAAAAACTGTTTTTT
CDR3: CASSRTGVNEKLFF

V: TRBV10-3
J: TRBJ2-2
size: NA
D: TRBD1
DNA: TGTGCCATCAGTGAGGGACAGGGTAACACCGGGGAGCTGTTTTTT
CDR3: CAISEGQGNTGELFF

V: TRBV28
J: TRBJ2-7
size: NA
D: TRBD2
DNA: TGTGCCAGCAGTTTCGCACTAGCGGGAGCTCGCCCGTACTTC
CDR3: CASSFALAGARPYF

V: TRBV20-1
J: TRBJ1-1
size: NA
D: NA
DNA: TGCAGTGCCCCCGACAGAATTGGAGCTTTCTTT
CDR3: CSAPDRIGAFF

V: TRBV4-3
J: TRBJ1-1
size: NA
D: TRBD1
DNA: TGCGCCAGCAGCCAAGAGGGGACAGGGAACACTGAAGCTTTCTTT
CDR3: CASSQEGTGNTEAFF

V: TRBV25-1
J: TRBJ1-5
size: NA
D: NA
DNA: TGTGCCAGGGAAACTACAGGTAGCAATCAGCCCCAGCATTTT
CDR3: CARETTGSNQPQHF

V: TRBV2
J: TRBJ1-3
size: NA
D: TRBD1
DNA: TGTGCCAGCAGTGAAGGGGGACAGGGAACTGGAAACACCATATATTTT
CDR3: CASSEGGQGTGNTIYF

V: TRBV4-2
J: TRBJ2-2
size: NA
D: NA
DNA: TGTGCCAGCAGCCAAGACCGGACTACCATCGCGAACACCGGGGAGCTGTTTTTT
CDR3: CASSQDRTTIANTGELFF

V: TRBV19
J: TRBJ2-1
size: many
D: NA
DNA: TGTGCCAGTAGTATAGTTCTCCGGGGTGAGCAGTTCTTC
CDR3: CASSIVLRGEQFF

V: TRBV9
J: TRBJ1-1
size: NA
D: TRBD1
DNA: TGTGCCAGCAGCACAGGACAGGACACTGAAGCTTTCTTT
CDR3: CASSTGQDTEAFF

V: TRBV5-1
J: TRBJ1-2
size: NA
D: NA
DNA: TGCGCCAGCAGCCGCCCGGGACAAAACTATGGCTACACCTTC
CDR3: CASSRPGQNYGYTF

V: TRBV27
J: TRBJ2-7
size: NA
D: TRBD1
DNA: TGTGCCAGCAGTTTATCGGGGGACAGCCCATACGAGCAGTACTTC
CDR3: CASSLSGDSPYEQYF

V: TRBV28
J: TRBJ1-5
size: NA
D: TRBD1
DNA: TGTGCCAGCAGGCCAGGGGGGCAGGGCGATCAGCCCCAGCATTTT
CDR3: CASRPGGQGDQPQHF

V: TRBV2
J: TRBJ2-2
size: few
D: NA
DNA: TGTGCCAGCATGCGGGCCCAAGGAACCGGGGAGCTGTTTTTT
CDR3: CASMRAQGTGELFF

V: TRBV18
J: TRBJ1-1
size: NA
D: NA
DNA: TGTGCCAGCTCACCACCAACAGGGCAGGACACTGAAGCTTTCTTT
CDR3: CASSPPTGQDTEAFF

V: TRBV18
J: TRBJ1-2
size: NA
D: NA
DNA: TGTGCCAGCTCACCGGTGGGGGAGGACTATGGCTACACCTTC
CDR3: CASSPVGEDYGYTF

V: TRBV7-9
J: TRBJ1-4
size: NA
D: NA
DNA: TGTGCCAGCAGCTCGGGACAAGACAATGAAAAACTGTTTTTT
CDR3: CASSSGQDNEKLFF

V: TRBV10-3
J: TRBJ1-1
size: NA
D: NA
DNA: TGTGCCATCAGTGTTGCAGGATACACTGAAGCTTTCTTT
CDR3: CAISVAGYTEAFF

V: TRBV4-3
J: TRBJ1-3
size: NA
D: NA
DNA: TGCGCCAGCAGCCAAGCGGCCGGCGGAGTGGACACCATATATTTT
CDR3: CASSQAAGGVDTIYF

V: TRBV10-3
J: TRBJ1-2
size: NA
D: NA
DNA: TGTGCCACTCGACAGCTAATGACTAACTATGGCTACACCTTC
CDR3: CATRQLMTNYGYTF

V: TRBV28
J: TRBJ1-4
size: NA
D: NA
DNA: TGTGCAGCAGCACAGGGAAATGAAAAACTGTTTTTT
CDR3: CAAAQGNEKLFF